The subject of this entry is one T cell receptor (beta chain). It has no known antigen specificity. No qualities accompany the bases; no much larger clone lies one base away. The entry originates in a study of early T cells in non-severe SARS-CoV-2 infection (dated by TCRdb to the early 2020s). About the study as a whole: Because TCR sequencing relied on bulk RNA taken from unsorted whole blood, pairing of alpha and beta chains was not possible. General conclusions and limits of the study: Matching against VDJdb was skewed toward anti-spike CD8 responses, likely underestimated virus-specific expansions, and missed private and CD4 specificities.

Trimming takes 6 bases from V and 13 bases from J, and the germline ends sit 18 bases apart. Sequences SEHNR (CDR1) and FQNEAQ (CDR2) are obtained from the germline V gene (reference sequence). Taken from cysteine to phenylalanine, the CDR3 has 12 residues. Only the CDR3 portion is preserved as DNA: 36 bases, with reading frame beginning at the first base. Set within a cohort of healthcare workers in London, UK, this nested case-control study involved weekly PCR testing of nasopharyngeal swabs along with blood sampling. Healthcare workers were recruited between 23 and 31 March 2020, during the week of the UK lockdown, and were followed weekly for up to roughly 16 weeks. The library was obtained by 5' RACE. Sequencing used a NextSeq 500. Unique molecular identifiers were attached to individual cDNA molecules in the TCR library protocol so that sequencing error and PCR bias could be corrected. Sequencing covered both TCR alpha and beta chains, and within each sample the abundances of alpha and beta sequences were tightly co-correlated. On the study's bioinformatics: V gene, J gene and CDR3 annotation of TCR sequences was performed with Decombinator V4. TCRs were defined as expanded if a significant change between any two time points was detected under a Poisson model with p below 0.0001. TCR abundances were normalised to the total number of TCRs sequenced per sample and expressed as counts per million. TRAV1-2 paired with TRAJ12, TRAJ20 or TRAJ33 defined MAIT TCRs, while TRAV10 paired with TRAJ18 defined iNKT TCRs. VDJdb, accessed on 1 November 2021, was searched for TCRs annotated for CMV, EBV and SARS-CoV-2, and TCRs annotated for more than one antigen were excluded. TCRdb reprocessed the public reads (quality trimming at Q25 with fastp, clone calling with MiXCR) and kept in-frame beta chains. Rows with one shared CDR3 protein collapse into an entry with the most common genes and DNA. TCRdb's processing, not the authors', yielded these V and J calls. The sample table contains 60,000 to 75,000 distinct CDR3 sequences; only one count was recorded for about 10% of them. Together, the top ten hold roughly 7% of the sample.

The receptor comes from an adult who was a healthcare worker with PCR-confirmed SARS-CoV-2 infection or an uninfected control (not recorded which). Sequenced input: whole blood. The rearranged segments are TRBV7-9 and TRBJ2-5, with the D call tentatively TRBD1 or TRBD2, each fitting 5 bases. The CDR3 reads CASSSGTSTTYF. In nucleotide form, the sequence is TGTGCCAGCAGTTCCGGGACGTCGACCACGTACTTC.